This TCR beta chain was recorded in a study of cytomegalovirus exposure and HLA in healthy donors. Points from the study as a whole: When analyzed later, a missense DCLRE1C variant was found to be linked to TCR beta V- and J-gene trimming. Reportedly, diagnosis of cytomegalovirus status by the classifier showed high specificity and sensitivity. In the analysis, some V segments, TRBV6-2 and TRBV6-3 included, were excluded as indistinguishable.

This clone is a singleton in its sample. Its specificity is unknown. Per germline, CDR1 SGHDT and CDR2 YYEEEE. Trimming stripped 0 bases from V and 4 bases from J, with 10 bases between. The CDR3 is 15 amino acids. PCR employed 60 Vbeta and 13 Jbeta primers. TCRdb keeps only in-frame clones here, not all; method: immunoSEQ multiplex PCR. This sample has approximately 100,000 clones, with 82% found just once. The receptor comes from a man over 45 in good health and CMV-seronegative. Material: PBMCs. This sequence joins TRBV5-6 and TRBJ2-2; TRBD1 is a possible D gene (5 bases). CDR3 amino acids: CASSLVGVITGELFF. The CDR3 DNA reads TGTGCCAGCAGCTTGGTAGGGGTGATCACCGGGGAGCTGTTTTTT.